This TCR beta chain stems from a study of cytomegalovirus exposure and HLA in healthy donors (dated by TCRdb to about 2017). In the study overall: An earlier analysis of several hundred of the donors reported 276 Gb of sequence data and around 110 million unique TCR beta sequences obtained from 180 million or so T cells. Approximately 310 gigabases of sequencing data and approximately 93 million unique TCR sequences were included in an early release covering roughly 600 HLA-typed donors. Of the roughly 400 genotyped donors, about 84% fell in the genetic ancestry cluster associated with self-reported Caucasian donors. The study aimed to test whether signatures of past pathogen exposure could be identified by cataloging public T cell receptors. The study used immunosequencing to profile the T cell repertoires of under 700 subjects and linked those repertoires to cytomegalovirus serostatus. Along with the roughly 610-subject first cohort, a separate validation cohort of over a hundred different subjects was used. The study combined high-throughput TCR immunosequencing, statistical association of individual TCRs with disease status, and machine learning to predict cytomegalovirus infection status. To study patterns of TCR occurrence, a later analysis re-analyzed previously published TCR beta repertoires from around 660 donors and added high-resolution HLA genotyping. In the later analysis, no new phenotypic data were used to find candidate immune exposures; instead, reliance was placed on TCR beta sequences and their occurrence across donors. In an earlier analysis of a few hundred of the donors, high-throughput TCR beta sequencing was used to judge whether each TCR beta V gene segment behaved as functional or pseudogenic. Alongside the repertoire data, information on donor age, sex, ethnicity and CMV serostatus was compiled. A later genetic analysis took genome-wide SNP genotypes for about 65% of the 666 donors and used that subset as a discovery cohort. All discovery cohort repertoires had been generated on a single sequencing platform. Both class I and class II loci were covered by HLA typing, at four-digit resolution. The number of donors typed differed by locus, with roughly 629-640 for A, B, C, DRB1 and DQB1, 522 for DQA1, over 600 for DPA1, and some 470 for DPB1. Several DR-DQ haplotypes were treated as single units for association and clustering because of strong linkage in the cohort. Across approximately 400 genotyped donors of the cohort, an average of roughly 250,000 unique TCR beta nucleotide sequences per donor were sequenced, and roughly 20% of those sequences were non-productive. Overall study outcomes, separate from this receptor: In a later analysis, HLA-associated TCR beta chains showed more clonal expansion and lower generation probabilities than non-associated chains that were equally common. In a later analysis, about 16,000 TCR beta sequences were associated with specific HLA alleles at a false discovery rate of 0.05. Three of the identified cytomegalovirus-associated TCR beta chains were confirmed in vitro to be specific for cytomegalovirus antigens. Some IMGT-functional V segments, including TRBV6-2 and TRBV6-3, could not be distinguished by the 87-base-pair reads and were therefore excluded. CMV serostatus was the only immune exposure information available for the cohort. In a later genetic analysis, a missense DCLRE1C variant was associated with V-gene and J-gene trimming of TCR beta chains, and the association was replicated in an independent cohort. Assigning TCR associations to individual alleles was difficult when HLA alleles, especially DR and DQ, strongly co-occurred. Most TCR sequences were seen in very few donors, while some public TCRs were found in many individuals. Because some donors lacked HLA typing at each locus, the association tests relied only on the typed subset. The classifier was reported to diagnose cytomegalovirus status with high specificity and sensitivity in both the original cohort and the validation cohort. Correlated functional status among segregating V segments might reflect linkage disequilibrium, but an unknown experimental factor could not be ruled out. In the study, about 150 TCR beta chains were listed as associated with cytomegalovirus. The earlier analysis of nearly 600 of the donors excluded over 15 rarely observed V segments, including chromosome 9 orphons, because counts were too low. According to a later analysis, most CMV-associated TCR beta chains appeared to be HLA-restricted, and the HLA associations seemed to be driven largely by CMV exposure. A later analysis reported that several top co-occurrence clusters appeared linked to parvovirus B19, influenza, CMV and Epstein-Barr virus. The authors suggested that the approach could potentially be extended to other disease states and immunological phenotypes. In this cohort, only TCR beta chains were sequenced, and detectable features were limited by the absence of alpha or paired-chain data. A further reported finding was that TCR beta sequences accurately predicted the HLA-A and HLA-B alleles for most subjects in the first cohort. The presence/absence analyses assumed that sequencing depth was roughly uniform across donors, and that assumption may not be true. A group of highly shared sequence variants was considered likely to be a technical artifact of the sequencing pipeline. An earlier analysis of some 560 of the donors showed that most TCR beta V segments appeared in productive rearrangements either about 87% or about 30% of the time, which broadly matched IMGT annotations. In a later genetic analysis, fewer N-insertions in productive TCRs were reported among donors in an Asian-associated ancestry cluster than the approximately 710-donor mean. In a later analysis, TCR association rates were found to vary across HLA loci, with the most associated TCRs seen for DRB1 alleles and the fewest for HLA-C alleles.

In the germline V gene, CDR1 corresponds to MGHDK and CDR2 to SYGVNS. The CDR3 holds 16 amino acids from the cysteine to the phenylalanine. The DNA shown is the 48-base CDR3, in frame from base 1. Relative to germline, V is missing 1 base and J is missing 2 bases, with 7 bases of the junction outside any gene match. As concerns this clone: There is no known antigen for this receptor. No quality values exist for individual bases; no much larger clone is one base distant.

Library preparation employed the immunoSEQ multiplex PCR assay. For the multiplex PCR, a mixture combining 60 forward primers for TCR Vbeta segments and 13 reverse primers for TCR Jbeta segments was used. The CDR3 region of rearranged TCR beta genes was amplified from genomic DNA with a multiplex PCR assay. Amplified TCR beta libraries were sequenced as 87-base-pair reads on the Illumina HiSeq System. In the paper's pipeline: A later analysis counted approximately 74 million unique TCR beta chains across the 500 to 850 repertoires, and roughly 10 million of these chains were shared by at least two donors. Raw reads were error-corrected and collapsed into unique sequences with a nearest-neighbor algorithm that merged closely related sequences to remove PCR and sequencing errors. CDR3 sequences were aligned to IMGT reference sequences to assign V, D and J gene segments. Each retained sequence needed at least a six-nucleotide match to both a V gene segment and a J gene segment. A rearrangement was called productive if the CDR3 had no stop codons and remained in frame with V and J, and every other rearrangement was called non-productive. Following IMGT convention, CDR3 was defined as the stretch from the second conserved V-encoded cysteine up to the conserved J-encoded phenylalanine. The earlier analysis of approximately 500 of the donors excluded sequences that lacked an unambiguous match to a single V gene segment. In an earlier analysis of approximately 500 of the donors, a V segment was called functional when productive rearrangements were above 56.7%, and segregating when the standard deviation between donors exceeded 5%. A statistical classification framework was developed to diagnose cytomegalovirus status using the catalog of TCR beta chain sequences. A later analysis assigned V and J genes by comparing TCR nucleotide sequences with IMGT/GENE-DB human TR gene sequences. The TCRdist pipeline was used in a later analysis to assign CDR3 sequences and most-parsimonious VDJ recombination scenarios. In a later analysis, every TCR beta chain was defined by the combination of its CDR3 amino acid sequence and its V-gene family, and reads without a unique V-gene family were dropped. As a way to deal with suspected cross-contamination and a sequencing artifact, a later analysis dropped 640 or so nucleotide sequences that were highly shared and had low generation probability. For each public chain, a later analysis derived a clonal expansion index from normalized ranks of inferred template counts within each repertoire. A later analysis computed generation probabilities with a VDJ recombination model fitted to out-of-frame rearrangements, and checked the results against IGoR. In a later analysis, hypergeometric tests were used to score TCR-TCR, TCR-HLA and TCR-CMV co-occurrence, with a repertoire-size bias correction applied to TCR pairs. To estimate false discovery rates, a later analysis permuted the HLA or CMV assignments 20 times. In a later analysis, co-occurring TCRs were grouped using DBSCAN, with TCRdist sequence similarity added in when clustering inside HLA-allele-positive subsets. Co-occurrence clustering excluded repertoires with fewer than 30,000 or more than 120,000 public chains, plus five with anomalous nucleotide sharing. TCRdb obtained this table from immuneACCESS and retained in-frame rearrangements with V and J assigned. These tables miss some clones; where compared with another copy, unresolved V genes account for less than half of the shortfall, and the remainder is unexplained. V and J calls and clone size are given by that table; D and trimming were obtained from the DNA. Here the sample has about 120,000 clones; about 8.6% occur a single time. Together, the top ten hold around 6% of the sample.

The cohort comprised hundreds of healthy bone marrow donors. All cohort members were sampled while nominally healthy, although unrecorded immune exposures were likely present. The donor was CMV seropositive and belonged to the group of 250 to 350 seropositive cohort members. Every donor gave a peripheral blood sample, and the peripheral blood mononuclear cells from that sample were used for TCR beta sequencing. Genomic DNA was extracted from the blood cell samples with the Qiagen DNeasy Blood Extraction Kit. Recombination linked TRBV25-1 to TRBJ1-2, with 7 bases in between that match TRBD1. Specimen: PBMCs. The receptor comes from a woman in her thirties or forties in good health and CMV-seropositive. Read as DNA, the sequence is TGTGCCAGCAGTGAATCTTGGACAGGACCAAACTATGGCTACACCTTC. It translates as CASSESWTGPNYGYTF.